Sequencing of this TCR beta chain was carried out in a study of radiotherapy plus CTLA-4 blockade in lung cancer. Study conclusions and caveats: In blood, after radiotherapy plus ipilimumab, tumor-derived TCR clones expanded.

TCRdb's copy holds only in-frame clones and misses some; the assay was immunoSEQ multiplex PCR. The table includes 90,000 to 100,000 clones, about four fifths detected once. It was focal radiation plus CTLA-4 blockade with ipilimumab that patients with chemo-refractory metastatic non-small-cell lung cancer received. In the case of this clone: Its specificity is unknown. The junction departs from germline at one end; a sequencing error may be responsible.

The CDR3 is made up of 14 amino acids. The germline gives CDR1 MGHRA, CDR2 YSYEKL. This rearrangement joins TRBV4-1 to TRBJ2-4; 7 positions match TRBD1. The sequenced sample was peripheral blood, obtained from a patient treated with radiotherapy plus ipilimumab. This clonotype was sampled from a human donor with non-small cell lung cancer that progressed on radiotherapy plus ipilimumab. CDR3 nucleotide sequence: TGCGCCAGCAGCCAAGACCCACCCTTCCGGGACAGAAACTTC. It encodes CASSQDPPFRDRNF.